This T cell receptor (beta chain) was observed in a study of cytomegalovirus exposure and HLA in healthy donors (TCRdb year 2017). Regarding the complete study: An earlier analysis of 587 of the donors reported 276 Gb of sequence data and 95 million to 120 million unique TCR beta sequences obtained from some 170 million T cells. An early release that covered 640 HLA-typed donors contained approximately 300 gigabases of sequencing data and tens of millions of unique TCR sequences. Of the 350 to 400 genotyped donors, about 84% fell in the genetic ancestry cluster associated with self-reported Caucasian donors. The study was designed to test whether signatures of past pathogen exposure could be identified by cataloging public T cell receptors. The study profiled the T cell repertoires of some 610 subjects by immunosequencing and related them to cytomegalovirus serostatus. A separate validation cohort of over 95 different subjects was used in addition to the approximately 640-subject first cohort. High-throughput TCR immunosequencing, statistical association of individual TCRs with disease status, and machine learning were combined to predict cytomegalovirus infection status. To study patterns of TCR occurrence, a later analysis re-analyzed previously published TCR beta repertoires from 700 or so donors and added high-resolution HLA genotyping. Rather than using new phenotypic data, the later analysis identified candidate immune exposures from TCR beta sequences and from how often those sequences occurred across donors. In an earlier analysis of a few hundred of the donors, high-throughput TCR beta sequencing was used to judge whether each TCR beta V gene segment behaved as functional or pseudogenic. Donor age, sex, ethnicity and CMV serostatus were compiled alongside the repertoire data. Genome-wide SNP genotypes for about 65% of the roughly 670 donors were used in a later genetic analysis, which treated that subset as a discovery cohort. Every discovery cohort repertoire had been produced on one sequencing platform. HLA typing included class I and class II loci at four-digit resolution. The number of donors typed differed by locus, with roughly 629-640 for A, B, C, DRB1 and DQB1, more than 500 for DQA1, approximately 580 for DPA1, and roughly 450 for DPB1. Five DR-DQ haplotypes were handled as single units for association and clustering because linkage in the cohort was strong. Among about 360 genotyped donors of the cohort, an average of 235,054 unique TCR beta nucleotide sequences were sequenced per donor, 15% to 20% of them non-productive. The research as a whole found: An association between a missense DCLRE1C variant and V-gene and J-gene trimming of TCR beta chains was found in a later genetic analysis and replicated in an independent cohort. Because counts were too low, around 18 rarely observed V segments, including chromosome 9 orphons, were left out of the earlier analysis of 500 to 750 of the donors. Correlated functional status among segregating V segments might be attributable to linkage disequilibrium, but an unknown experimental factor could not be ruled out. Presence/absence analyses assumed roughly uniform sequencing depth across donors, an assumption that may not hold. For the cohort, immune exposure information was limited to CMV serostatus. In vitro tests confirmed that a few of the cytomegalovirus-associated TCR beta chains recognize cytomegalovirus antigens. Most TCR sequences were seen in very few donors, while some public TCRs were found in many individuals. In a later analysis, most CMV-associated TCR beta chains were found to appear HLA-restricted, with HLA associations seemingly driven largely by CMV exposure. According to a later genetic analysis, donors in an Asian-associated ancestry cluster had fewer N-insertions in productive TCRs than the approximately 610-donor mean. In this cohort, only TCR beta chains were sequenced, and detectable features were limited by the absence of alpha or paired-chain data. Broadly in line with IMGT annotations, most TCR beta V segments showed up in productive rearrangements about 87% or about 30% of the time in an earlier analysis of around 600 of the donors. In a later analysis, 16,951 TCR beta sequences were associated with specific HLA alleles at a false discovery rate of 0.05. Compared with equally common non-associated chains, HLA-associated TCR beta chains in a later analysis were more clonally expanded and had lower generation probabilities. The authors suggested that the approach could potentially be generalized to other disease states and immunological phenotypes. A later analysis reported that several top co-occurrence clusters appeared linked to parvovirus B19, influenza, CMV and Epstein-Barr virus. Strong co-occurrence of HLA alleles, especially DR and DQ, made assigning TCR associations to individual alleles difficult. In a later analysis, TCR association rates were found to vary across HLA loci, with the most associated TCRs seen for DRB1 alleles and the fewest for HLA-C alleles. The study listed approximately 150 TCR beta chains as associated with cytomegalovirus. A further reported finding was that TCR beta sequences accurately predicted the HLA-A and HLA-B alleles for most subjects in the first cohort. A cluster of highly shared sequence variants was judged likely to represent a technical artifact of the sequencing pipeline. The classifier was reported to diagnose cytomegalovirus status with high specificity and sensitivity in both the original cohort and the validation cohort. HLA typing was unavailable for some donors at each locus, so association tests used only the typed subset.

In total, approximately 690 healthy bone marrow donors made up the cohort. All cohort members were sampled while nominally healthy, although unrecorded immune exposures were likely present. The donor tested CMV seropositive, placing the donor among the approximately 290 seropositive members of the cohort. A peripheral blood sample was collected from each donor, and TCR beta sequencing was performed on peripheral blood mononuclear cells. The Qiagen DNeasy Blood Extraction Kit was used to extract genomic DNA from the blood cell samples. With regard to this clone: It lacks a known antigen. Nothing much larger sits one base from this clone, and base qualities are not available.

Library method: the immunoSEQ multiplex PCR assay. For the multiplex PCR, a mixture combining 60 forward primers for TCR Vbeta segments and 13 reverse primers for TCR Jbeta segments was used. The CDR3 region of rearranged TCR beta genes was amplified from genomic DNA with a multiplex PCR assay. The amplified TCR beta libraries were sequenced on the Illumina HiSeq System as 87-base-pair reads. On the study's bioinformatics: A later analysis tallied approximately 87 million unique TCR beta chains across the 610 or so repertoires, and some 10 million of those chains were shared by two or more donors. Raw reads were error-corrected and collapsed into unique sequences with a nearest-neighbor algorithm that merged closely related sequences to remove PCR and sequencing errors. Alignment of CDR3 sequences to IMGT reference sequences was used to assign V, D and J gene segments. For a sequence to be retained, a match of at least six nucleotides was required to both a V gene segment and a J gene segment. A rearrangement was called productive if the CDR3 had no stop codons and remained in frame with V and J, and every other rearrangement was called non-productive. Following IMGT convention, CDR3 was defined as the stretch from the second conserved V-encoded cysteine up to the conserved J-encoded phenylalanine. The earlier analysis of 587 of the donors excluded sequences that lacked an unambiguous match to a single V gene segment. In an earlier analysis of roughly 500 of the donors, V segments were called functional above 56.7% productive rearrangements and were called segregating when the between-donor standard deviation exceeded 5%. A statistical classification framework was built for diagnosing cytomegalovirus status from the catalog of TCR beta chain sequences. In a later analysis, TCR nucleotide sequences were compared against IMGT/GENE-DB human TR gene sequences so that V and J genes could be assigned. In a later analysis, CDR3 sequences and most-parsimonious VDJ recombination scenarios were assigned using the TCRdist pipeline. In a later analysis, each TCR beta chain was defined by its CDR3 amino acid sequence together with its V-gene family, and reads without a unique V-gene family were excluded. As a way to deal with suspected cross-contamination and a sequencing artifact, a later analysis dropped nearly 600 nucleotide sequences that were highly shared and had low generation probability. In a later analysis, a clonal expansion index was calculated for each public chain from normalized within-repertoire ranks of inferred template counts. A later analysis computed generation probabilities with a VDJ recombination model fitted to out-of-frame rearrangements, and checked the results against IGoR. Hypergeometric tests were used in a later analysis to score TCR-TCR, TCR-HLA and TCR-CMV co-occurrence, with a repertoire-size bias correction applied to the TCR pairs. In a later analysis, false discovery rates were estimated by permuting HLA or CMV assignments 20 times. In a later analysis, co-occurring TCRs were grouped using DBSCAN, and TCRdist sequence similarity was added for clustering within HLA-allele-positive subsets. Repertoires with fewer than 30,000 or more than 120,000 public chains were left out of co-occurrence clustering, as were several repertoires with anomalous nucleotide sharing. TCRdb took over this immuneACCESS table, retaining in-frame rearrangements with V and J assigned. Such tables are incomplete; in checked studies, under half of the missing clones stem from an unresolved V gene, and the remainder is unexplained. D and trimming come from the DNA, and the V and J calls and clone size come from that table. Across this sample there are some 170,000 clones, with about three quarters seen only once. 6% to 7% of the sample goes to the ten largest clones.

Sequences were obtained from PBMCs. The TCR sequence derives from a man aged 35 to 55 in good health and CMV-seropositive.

The nucleotides are TGCGCCAGCAGCTTGGGGACAGGGGAGAGCTACACCTTC. This is translated as CASSLGTGESYTF. The chain employs TRBV5-1 and TRBJ1-2; 9 junctional bases match TRBD1. The CDR3 has 13 amino acids, counting the end cysteine and phenylalanine. Only the CDR3 region is kept as DNA, spanning 39 bases read in frame from base 1. The CDR1 and CDR2 encoded by the germline V gene are SGHRS and YFSETQ. Ends trimmed: V by 0 bases, J by 9 bases; bases unmatched to a gene: 3.